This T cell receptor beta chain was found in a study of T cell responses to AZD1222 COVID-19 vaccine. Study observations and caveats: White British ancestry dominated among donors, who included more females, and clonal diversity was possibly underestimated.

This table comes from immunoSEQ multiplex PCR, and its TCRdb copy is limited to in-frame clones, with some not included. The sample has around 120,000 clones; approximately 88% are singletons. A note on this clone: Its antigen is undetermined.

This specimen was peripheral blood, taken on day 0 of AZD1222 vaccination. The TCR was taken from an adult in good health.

The CDR3 bases are TGTGCCAGTAGTCCTTTTGGAGGACAGCCCCAGCATTTT. Its translation: CASSPFGGQPQHF. The chain joins TRBV19 to TRBJ1-5; D is uncertain. V was cut by 5 bases and J by 7 bases, with 12 bases left in between. This CDR3 has 13 residues. Germline CDR1 LNHDA, CDR2 SQIVND (reference sequence).